What follows are 17 T cell receptor beta chains derived from one specimen sequenced in a study of cytotoxic CD8 clonotypes in ibrutinib-treated CLL. Produced via immunoSEQ multiplex PCR; TCRdb's table is partial and in-frame only. This sample has tens of thousands of clones; 90% occur once, and the top ten carry around 3.1%. Sequencing used PBMCs, obtained after 12 months of ibrutinib treatment. These receptors came from a human donor with chronic lymphocytic leukemia.

This chain links TRBV6-1 with TRBJ1-2; D is perhaps TRBD1 (5 bases). This CDR3 has 14 residues. CDR1 and CDR2 from the germline V gene are MNHNS and SASEGT. V was trimmed by 6 bases and J by 0 bases, leaving 11 bases between them. The CDR3 DNA reads as TGTGCCAGCAGGCGGGGCGGACCTAACTATGGCTACACCTTC. It is translated as CASRRGGPNYGYTF.

The gene calls are TRBV18 and TRBJ2-1; no clear D gene. There are 13 residues in the CDR3. Per germline, CDR1 KGHSH and CDR2 LQKENI. With 0 bases removed from V and 4 bases from J, the gap between germline ends came to 4 bases. CDR3 protein: CASSPPSYNEQFF. The CDR3 bases are TGTGCCAGCTCACCACCGTCGTACAATGAGCAGTTCTTC.

The chain is built from TRBV21-1 and TRBJ2-3; the D segment call TRBD2 is taken from the table without a DNA check. TRBV21-1 has pseudogene status. This CDR3 region has 18 residues. This CDR3 reads CASSKPHRGLHSTDTQYF. The CDR3 coding sequence is TGTGCCAGCAGCAAACCTCACCGGGGTTTGCACTCCACAGATACGCAGTATTTT.

This clone was seen a handful of times. V is TRBV19 and J is TRBJ1-5, with a possible D match to TRBD1 (5 bases). The germline V gene encodes CDR1 LNHDA and CDR2 SQIVND (reference sequence). The ends were cut back, 10 bases at V and 5 bases at J, with 15 bases in the middle. The CDR3 runs to 13 residues. CDR3 protein: CATQTWGDQPQHF. For the CDR3, the DNA is TGTGCCACCCAGACTTGGGGGGATCAGCCCCAGCATTTT.

V usage is TRBV11-2 and J usage is TRBJ1-2; 7 bases are shared with TRBD1. V gave up 5 bases and J gave up 3 bases; unmatched junction bases: 3. Germline CDR1 is SGHAT and CDR2 is FQNNGV. This CDR3 contains 13 residues. The CDR3 DNA follows: TGTGCCAGCAGCCCTACAGGGGACTATGGCTACACCTTC. It yields the protein CASSPTGDYGYTF.

The chain couples TRBV6-6 to TRBJ1-3; D is uncertain. Germline V lookup: CDR1 MNHNY, CDR2 SVGAGI (reference sequence). This CDR3 has 13 amino acids. V lost 5 bases to trimming and J lost 7 bases, with 12 bases between them. Here the CDR3 DNA reads TGTGCCAGCAGTGACTTCCCATGGAACACCATATATTTT. It codes for CASSDFPWNTIYF.

The chain joins TRBV6-6 to TRBJ1-2; TRBD1 aligns across 7 bases. CDR1 MNHNY and CDR2 SVGAGI come from the germline V gene (reference sequence). The CDR3 spans 15 residues. V gave up 0 bases and J gave up 2 bases; unmatched junction bases: 3. The DNA for the CDR3 is TGTGCCAGCAGTTACTCGTGGGGACAGAACTATGGCTACACCTTC. Its translation is CASSYSWGQNYGYTF.

The chain joins TRBV19 to TRBJ1-4, with D maybe TRBD1 (5 bases). The V and J ends lost 5 bases and 2 bases respectively, with 12 bases between them. Germline CDR1 is LNHDA and CDR2 is SQIVND (reference sequence). The CDR3 is 15 residues long. The CDR3 is CASSPMTVTNEKLFF. The CDR3 DNA is TGTGCCAGTAGTCCGATGACAGTGACTAATGAAAAACTGTTTTTT.

V usage is TRBV5-8 and J usage is TRBJ1-2, with D unresolved. The CDR3 is made up of 14 amino acids. V was trimmed by 2 bases and J by 4 bases, leaving 12 bases between them. The germline V gene has CDR1 SGHTS and CDR2 YDEGEE. The CDR3 bases are TGTGCCAGCAGCTTTGGCAGCTACAGCTATGGCTACACCTTC. As protein: CASSFGSYSYGYTF.

The chain links TRBV18 to TRBJ2-7, with D unresolved. V was cut by 4 bases and J by 3 bases, with 13 bases left in between. The length of the CDR3 is 14 residues. The germline CDR1 and CDR2 sequences are KGHSH and LQKENI. The CDR3 nucleotides are TGTGCCAGCTCACAGCCCCCCGAAGTCTACGAGCAGTACTTC. Translation: CASSQPPEVYEQYF.

This clone was seen more than once but under ten times. CDR3 in DNA: TGTGCCAGTAGTATAGATCAGGGAGCTAATGAAAAACTGTTTTTT. It yields the protein CASSIDQGANEKLFF. The chain uses TRBV19 and TRBJ1-4; D might be TRBD1 (5 bases). This CDR3 is built from 15 residues. The germline V gene has CDR1 LNHDA and CDR2 SQIVND (reference sequence). Trimming left V 0 bases short and J 3 bases short, with 8 bases between.

The CDR3 region has the DNA TGTGCCAGTAGCGAGGCGGTCTCCCAAAACATTCAGTACTTC. Translation gives CASSEAVSQNIQYF. This chain joins TRBV7-8 and TRBJ2-4, with a possible D match to TRBD2 (5 bases). The germline V gene encodes CDR1 SGHVS and CDR2 FQNEAQ. The V gene lost 9 bases and the J gene lost 5 bases, with 17 bases spanning the gap. This CDR3 has 14 amino acids.

The gene calls are TRBV9 and TRBJ1-1; tentatively, D is TRBD1 (5 bases). Trimming left V 0 bases short and J 0 bases short, with 9 bases between. Germline V gene sequence: CDR1 SGDLS, CDR2 YYNGEE. There are 15 residues in the CDR3. The CDR3: CASSVGWGVNTEAFF. CDR3 nucleotides: TGTGCCAGCAGCGTAGGTTGGGGGGTGAACACTGAAGCTTTCTTT.

The J gene is TRBJ2-3, the V gene TRBV7-9, with 8 bases lining up with TRBD2. The CDR3 length is 16 residues. The V gene end was trimmed by 6 bases and the J gene end by 4 bases; junction bases not matched to a gene: 12. Germline CDR1 is SEHNR and CDR2 is FQNEAQ (reference sequence). The CDR3 DNA is TGTGCCAGCAGTAGGGCAAGCGGGAGTGGGGCAGATACGCAGTATTTT. Its protein is CASSRASGSGADTQYF. The complete variable domain, with remaining parts taken from reference TRBV7-9 and TRBJ2-3, reads DTGVSQNPRHKITKRGQNVTFRCDPISEHNRLYWYRQTLGQGPEFLTYFQNEAQLEKSRLLSDRFSAERPKGSFSTLEIQRTEQGDSAMYLCASSRASGSGADTQYFGPGTRLTVL.

This clone was seen only once. The chain combines TRBV19 with TRBJ2-3, with TRBD1 identical over 7 bases. The CDR3 contains 14 residues. Germline CDR1 reads LNHDA; CDR2 reads SQIVND (reference sequence). The junction had 6 bases not matched to a gene; V was cut back by 3 bases and J by 6 bases. The CDR3 DNA reads as TGTGCCAGTAGTATTACAGGGGCTCTTGATACGCAGTATTTT. Residues: CASSITGALDTQYF.

The chain joins TRBV28 to TRBJ2-2; D ambiguous. Germline-derived CDR1 and CDR2 are MDHEN and SYDVKM. The CDR3 covers 13 residues. V lost 3 bases, J lost 3 bases, and 5 bases lay in between. Here the CDR3 DNA reads TGTGCCAGCAGTTTCCCCGACACCGGGGAGCTGTTTTTT. Protein sequence: CASSFPDTGELFF.

The rearrangement uses TRBV5-1 and TRBJ2-7, with D tentatively TRBD1 (5 bases). V was pared by 1 base and J by 0 bases, with 14 bases between. The germline V gene has CDR1 SGHRS and CDR2 YFSETQ. CDR3 length: 16 residues. This CDR3 is CASSLYAGISSYEQYF. The CDR3 DNA sequence: TGCGCCAGCAGCTTGTACGCAGGGATTAGCTCCTACGAGCAGTACTTC.